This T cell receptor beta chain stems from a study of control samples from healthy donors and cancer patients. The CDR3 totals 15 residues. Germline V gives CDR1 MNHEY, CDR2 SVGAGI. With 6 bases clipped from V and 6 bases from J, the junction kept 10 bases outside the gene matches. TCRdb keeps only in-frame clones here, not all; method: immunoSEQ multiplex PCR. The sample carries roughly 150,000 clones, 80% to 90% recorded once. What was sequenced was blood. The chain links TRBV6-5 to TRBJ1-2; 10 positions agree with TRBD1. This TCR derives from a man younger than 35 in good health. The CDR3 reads CASSQETGTGDGYTF. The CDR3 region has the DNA TGTGCCAGCAGCCAAGAAACCGGGACAGGGGATGGCTACACCTTC.